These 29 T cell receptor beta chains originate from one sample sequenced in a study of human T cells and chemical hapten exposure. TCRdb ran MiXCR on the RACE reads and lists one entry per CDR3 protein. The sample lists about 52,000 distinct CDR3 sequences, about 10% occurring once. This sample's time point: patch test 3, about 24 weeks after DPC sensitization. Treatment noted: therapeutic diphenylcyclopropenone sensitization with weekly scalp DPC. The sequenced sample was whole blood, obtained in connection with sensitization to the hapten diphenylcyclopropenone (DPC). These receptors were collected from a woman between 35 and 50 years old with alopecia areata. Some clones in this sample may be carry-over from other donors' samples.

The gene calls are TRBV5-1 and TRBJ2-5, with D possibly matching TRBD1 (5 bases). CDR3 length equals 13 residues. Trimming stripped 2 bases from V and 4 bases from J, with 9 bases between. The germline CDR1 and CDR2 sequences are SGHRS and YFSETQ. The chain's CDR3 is CASSFGRGETQYF. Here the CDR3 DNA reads TGCGCCAGCAGCTTCGGAAGGGGAGAGACCCAGTACTTC.

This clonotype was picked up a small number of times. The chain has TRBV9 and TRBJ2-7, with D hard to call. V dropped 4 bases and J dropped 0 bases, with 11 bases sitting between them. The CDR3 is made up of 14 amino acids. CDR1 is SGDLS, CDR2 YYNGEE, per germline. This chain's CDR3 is CASSPAGSSYEQYF. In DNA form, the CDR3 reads TGTGCCAGCAGCCCCGCAGGCAGCTCCTACGAGCAGTACTTC.

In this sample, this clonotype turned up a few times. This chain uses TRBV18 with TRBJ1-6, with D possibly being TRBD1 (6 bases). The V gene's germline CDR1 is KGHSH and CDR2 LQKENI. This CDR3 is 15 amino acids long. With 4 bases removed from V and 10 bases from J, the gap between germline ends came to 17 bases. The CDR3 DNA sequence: TGTGCCAGCTCACTCATGGACAGAAAAAAATCACCCCTCCACTTT. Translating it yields CASSLMDRKKSPLHF. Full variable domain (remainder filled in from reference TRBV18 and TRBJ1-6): NAGVMQNPRHLVRRRGQEARLRCSPMKGHSHVYWYRQLPEEGLKFMVYLQKENIIDESGMPKERFSAEFPKEGPSILRIQQVVRGDSAAYFCASSLMDRKKSPLHFGNGTRLTVT.

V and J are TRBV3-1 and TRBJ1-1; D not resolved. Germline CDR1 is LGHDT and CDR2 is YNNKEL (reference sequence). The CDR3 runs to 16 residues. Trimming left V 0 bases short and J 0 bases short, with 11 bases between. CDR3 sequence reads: CASSQDYGGMNTEAFF. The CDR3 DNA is TGTGCCAGCAGCCAAGATTATGGCGGGATGAACACTGAAGCTTTCTTT.

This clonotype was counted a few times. The CDR3 protein is CASSPRGPMEETQYF. DNA for the CDR3: TGTGCCAGCAGCCCACGGGGTCCGATGGAAGAGACCCAGTACTTC. V gene TRBV7-9 combines with J gene TRBJ2-5, with D possibly being TRBD2 (5 bases). Trimming removed 5 bases at V and 3 bases at J, with 16 bases between. Germline V gene lookup returns CDR1 SEHNR and CDR2 FQNEAQ (reference sequence). The length of the CDR3 is 15 residues.

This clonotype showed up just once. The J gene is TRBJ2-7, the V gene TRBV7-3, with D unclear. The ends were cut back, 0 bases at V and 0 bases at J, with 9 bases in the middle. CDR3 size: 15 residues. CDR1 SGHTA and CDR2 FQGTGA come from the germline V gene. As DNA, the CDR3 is TGTGCCAGCAGCTTAACTAGCATCAGCTCCTACGAGCAGTACTTC. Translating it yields CASSLTSISSYEQYF.

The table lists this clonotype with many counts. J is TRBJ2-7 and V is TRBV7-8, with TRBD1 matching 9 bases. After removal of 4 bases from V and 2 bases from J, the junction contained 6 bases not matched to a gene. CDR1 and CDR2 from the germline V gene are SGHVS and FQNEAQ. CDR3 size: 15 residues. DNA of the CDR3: TGTGCCAGCAGCTCTTCTCGGGACAGGGCCTACGAGCAGTACTTC. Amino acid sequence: CASSSSRDRAYEQYF.

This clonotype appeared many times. CDR3 bases: TGTGCCAGCAGGCCAACAGGGGTCGAGAGTCAGCCCCAGCATTTT. It specifies CASRPTGVESQPQHF. This rearrangement joins TRBV6-1 to TRBJ1-5, with 7 bases identical to TRBD1. CDR1 and CDR2 (germline): MNHNS, SASEGT. V shed 6 bases, J shed 6 bases, and the junction held 11 bases outside the gene matches. This CDR3 is 15 amino acids long.

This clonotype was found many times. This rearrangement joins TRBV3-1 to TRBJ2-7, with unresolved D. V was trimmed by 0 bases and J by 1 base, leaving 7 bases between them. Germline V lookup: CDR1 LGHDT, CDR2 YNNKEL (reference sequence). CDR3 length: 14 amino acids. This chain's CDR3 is CASSQEGRSYEQYF. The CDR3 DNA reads TGTGCCAGCAGCCAAGAAGGCAGGTCCTACGAGCAGTACTTC.

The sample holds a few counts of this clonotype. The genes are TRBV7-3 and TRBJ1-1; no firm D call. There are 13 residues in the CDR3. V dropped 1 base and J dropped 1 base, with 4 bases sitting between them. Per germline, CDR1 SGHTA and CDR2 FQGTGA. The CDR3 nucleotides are TGTGCCAGCAGCTTAATCGCGAACACTGAAGCTTTCTTT. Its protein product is CASSLIANTEAFF.

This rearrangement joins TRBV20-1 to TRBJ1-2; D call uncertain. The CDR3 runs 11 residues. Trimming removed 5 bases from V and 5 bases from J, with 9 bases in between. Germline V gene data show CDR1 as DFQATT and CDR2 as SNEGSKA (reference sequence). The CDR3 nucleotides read TGCAGTGCTGATCCGGTTTATGGCTACACCTTC. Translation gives CSADPVYGYTF.

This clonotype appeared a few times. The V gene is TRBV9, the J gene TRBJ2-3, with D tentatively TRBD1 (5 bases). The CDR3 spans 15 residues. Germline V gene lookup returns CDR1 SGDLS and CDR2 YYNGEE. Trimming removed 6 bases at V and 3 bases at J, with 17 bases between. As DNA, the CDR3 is TGTGCCAGCAACTCCCCGCATTCAGGGACAGATACGCAGTATTTT. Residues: CASNSPHSGTDTQYF. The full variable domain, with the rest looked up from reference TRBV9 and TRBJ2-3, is DSGVTQTPKHLITATGQRVTLRCSPRSGDLSVYWYQQSLDQGLQFLIQYYNGEERAKGNILERFSAQQFPDLHSELNLSSLELGDSALYFCASNSPHSGTDTQYFGPGTRLTVL.

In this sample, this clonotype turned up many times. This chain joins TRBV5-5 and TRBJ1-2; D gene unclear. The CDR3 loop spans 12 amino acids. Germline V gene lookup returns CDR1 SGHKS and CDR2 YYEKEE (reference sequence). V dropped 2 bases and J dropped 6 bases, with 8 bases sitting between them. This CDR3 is CASSFKYHGYTF. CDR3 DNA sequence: TGTGCCAGCAGCTTTAAGTACCATGGCTACACCTTC. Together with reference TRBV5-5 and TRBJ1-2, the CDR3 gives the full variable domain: DAGVTQSPTHLIKTRGQQVTLRCSPISGHKSVSWYQQVLGQGPQFIFQYYEKEERGRGNFPDRFSARQFPNYSSELNVNALLLGDSALYLCASSFKYHGYTFGSGTRLTVV.

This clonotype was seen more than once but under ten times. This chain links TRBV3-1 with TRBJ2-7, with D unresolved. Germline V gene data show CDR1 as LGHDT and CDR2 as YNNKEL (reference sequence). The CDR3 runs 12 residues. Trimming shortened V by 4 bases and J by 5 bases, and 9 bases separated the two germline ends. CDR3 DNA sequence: TGTGCCAGCAGCCCTCAGGCCCACGAGCAGTACTTC. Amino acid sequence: CASSPQAHEQYF.

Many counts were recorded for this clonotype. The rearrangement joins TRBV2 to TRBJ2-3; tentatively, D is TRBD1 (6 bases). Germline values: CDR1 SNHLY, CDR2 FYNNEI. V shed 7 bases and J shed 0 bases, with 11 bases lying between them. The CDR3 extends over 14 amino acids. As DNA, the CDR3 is TGTGCCAGCAAACAGGGTCATAGCACAGATACGCAGTATTTT. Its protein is CASKQGHSTDTQYF. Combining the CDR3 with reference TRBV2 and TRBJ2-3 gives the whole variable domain EPEVTQTPSHQVTQMGQEVILRCVPISNHLYFYWYRQILGQKVEFLVSFYNNEISEKSEIFDDQFSVERPDGSNFTLKIRSTKLEDSAMYFCASKQGHSTDTQYFGPGTRLTVL.

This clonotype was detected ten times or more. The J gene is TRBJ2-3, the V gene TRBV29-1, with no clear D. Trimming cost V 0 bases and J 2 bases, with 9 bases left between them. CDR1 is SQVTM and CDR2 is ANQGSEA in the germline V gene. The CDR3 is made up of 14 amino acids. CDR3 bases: TGCAGCGTTGAAGATCCTTCGCACACAGATACGCAGTATTTT. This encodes CSVEDPSHTDTQYF.

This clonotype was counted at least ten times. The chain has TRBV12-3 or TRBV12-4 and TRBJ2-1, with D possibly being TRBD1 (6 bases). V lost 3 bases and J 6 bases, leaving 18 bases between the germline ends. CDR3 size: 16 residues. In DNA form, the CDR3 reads TGTGCCAGCAGTTTCCCCCCAGGGGATGGGTCCAATGAGCAGTTCTTC. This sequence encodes CASSFPPGDGSNEQFF.

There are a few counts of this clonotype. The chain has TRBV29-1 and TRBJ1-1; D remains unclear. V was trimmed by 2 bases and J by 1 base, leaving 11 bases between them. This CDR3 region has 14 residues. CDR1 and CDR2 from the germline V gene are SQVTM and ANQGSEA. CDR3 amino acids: CSVEMLRGNTEAFF. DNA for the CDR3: TGCAGCGTTGAAATGTTACGCGGGAACACTGAAGCTTTCTTT.

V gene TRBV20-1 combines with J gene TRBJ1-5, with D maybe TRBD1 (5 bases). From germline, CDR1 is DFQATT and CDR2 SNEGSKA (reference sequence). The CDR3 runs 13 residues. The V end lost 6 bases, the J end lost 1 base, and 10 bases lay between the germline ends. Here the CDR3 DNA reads TGCAGTGCGACGCGACAGAGCAATCAGCCCCAGCATTTT. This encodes CSATRQSNQPQHF.

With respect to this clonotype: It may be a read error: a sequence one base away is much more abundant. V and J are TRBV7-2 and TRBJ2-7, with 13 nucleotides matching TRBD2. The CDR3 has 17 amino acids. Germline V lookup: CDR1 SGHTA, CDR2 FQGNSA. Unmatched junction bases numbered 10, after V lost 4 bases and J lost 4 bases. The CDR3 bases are TGTGCCAGCAGCTCAGGGACTAGCGGGGTACCTTGGTACGAGCAGTACTTC. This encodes CASSSGTSGVPWYEQYF.

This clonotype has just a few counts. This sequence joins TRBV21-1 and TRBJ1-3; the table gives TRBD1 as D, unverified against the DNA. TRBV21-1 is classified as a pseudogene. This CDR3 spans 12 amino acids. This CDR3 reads CANRDRGNTIYF. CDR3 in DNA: TGTGCCAACCGGGACCGCGGAAACACCATATATTTT.

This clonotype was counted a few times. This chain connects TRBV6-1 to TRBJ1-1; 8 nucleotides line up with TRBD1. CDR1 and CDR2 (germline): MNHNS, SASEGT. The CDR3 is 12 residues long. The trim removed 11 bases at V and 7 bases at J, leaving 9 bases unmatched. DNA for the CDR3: TGTGCCGGTGGGGACAGGCGCTTTGAAGCTTTCTTT. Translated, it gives CAGGDRRFEAFF.

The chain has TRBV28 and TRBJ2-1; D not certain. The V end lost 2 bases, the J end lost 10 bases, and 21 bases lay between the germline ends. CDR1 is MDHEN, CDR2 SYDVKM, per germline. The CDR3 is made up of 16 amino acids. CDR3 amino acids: CASSLRFGEGSLEQFF. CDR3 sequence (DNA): TGTGCCAGCAGTTTAAGGTTTGGGGAAGGTAGCCTAGAGCAGTTCTTC.

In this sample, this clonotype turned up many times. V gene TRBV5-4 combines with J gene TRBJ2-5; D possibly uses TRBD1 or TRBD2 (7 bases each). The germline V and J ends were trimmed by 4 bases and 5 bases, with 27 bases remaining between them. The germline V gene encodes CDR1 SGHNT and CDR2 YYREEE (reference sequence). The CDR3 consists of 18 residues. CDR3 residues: CASSQRRGRGGFSETQYF. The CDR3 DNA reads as TGTGCCAGCAGCCAAAGGCGGGGCAGGGGGGGATTCAGCGAGACCCAGTACTTC.

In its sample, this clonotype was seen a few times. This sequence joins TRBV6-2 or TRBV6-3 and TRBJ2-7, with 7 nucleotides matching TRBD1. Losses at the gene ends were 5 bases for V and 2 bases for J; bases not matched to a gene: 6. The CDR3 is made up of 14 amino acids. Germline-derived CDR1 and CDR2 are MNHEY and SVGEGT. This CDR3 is CASSEGATPYEQYF. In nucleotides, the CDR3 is TGTGCCAGCAGTGAGGGGGCCACCCCCTACGAGCAGTACTTC.

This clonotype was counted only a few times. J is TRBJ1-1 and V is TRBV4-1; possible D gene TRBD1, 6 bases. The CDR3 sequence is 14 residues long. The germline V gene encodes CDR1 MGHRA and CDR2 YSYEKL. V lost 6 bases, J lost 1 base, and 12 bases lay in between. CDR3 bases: TGCGCCAGCAGGATTGGGACATCGAACACTGAAGCTTTCTTT. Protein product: CASRIGTSNTEAFF.

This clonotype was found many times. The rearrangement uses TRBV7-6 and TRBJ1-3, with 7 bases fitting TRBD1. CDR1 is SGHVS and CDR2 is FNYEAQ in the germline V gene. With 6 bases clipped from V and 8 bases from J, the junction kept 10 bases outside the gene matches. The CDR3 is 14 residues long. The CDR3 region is CASSLQGNVDTIYF. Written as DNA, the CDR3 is TGTGCCAGCAGTTTACAGGGGAACGTGGACACCATATATTTT.

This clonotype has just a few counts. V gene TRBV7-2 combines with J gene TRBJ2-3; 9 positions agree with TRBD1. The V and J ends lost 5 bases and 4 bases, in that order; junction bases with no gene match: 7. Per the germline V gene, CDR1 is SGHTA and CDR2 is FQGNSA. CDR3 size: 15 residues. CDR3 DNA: TGTGCCAGCAGCAAGGACAGGGGCTTCGCAGATACGCAGTATTTT. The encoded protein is CASSKDRGFADTQYF.

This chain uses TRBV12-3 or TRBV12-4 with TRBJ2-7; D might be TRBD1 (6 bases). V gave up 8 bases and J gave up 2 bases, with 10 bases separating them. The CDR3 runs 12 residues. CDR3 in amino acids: CASARGPYEQYF. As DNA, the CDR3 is TGTGCCAGCGCCAGGGGACCCTACGAGCAGTACTTC.